This T cell receptor (beta chain) was recovered during a study of blood T cell repertoires in COVID-19. About the research overall: Acute-phase and convalescent COVID-19 samples originated in the United States, Italy and Spain.

In the original analysis: Reference gene primer amplification in the assay estimated nucleated cell counts. Profiled with immunoSEQ multiplex PCR; TCRdb holds only in-frame clones, not every one. D and trimming come from the DNA, and the V and J calls and clone size come from that table. The data contain approximately 210,000 clones, 70% to 90% of them singletons. J gave up 5 bases and V 6 bases, and 7 bases lay outside the gene matches. The CDR3 is 13 residues long. The germline CDR1 and CDR2 sequences are MNHEY and SVGAGI. This clonotype was sampled from a woman in her 40s who had recovered from COVID-19. Sequenced: peripheral blood. This chain joins TRBV6-5 and TRBJ2-7, with TRBD1 matching 7 bases. The chain's CDR3 is CASRTKGAHEQYF. Here the CDR3 DNA reads TGTGCCAGCAGGACGAAGGGGGCCCACGAGCAGTACTTC.